A selection of T cell receptor beta chains follows, all from one sample in a study of T cells after yellow fever vaccination. TCRdb redid the calling of the 5' RACE reads with MiXCR, one entry per CDR3 protein. The sample holds tens of thousands of distinct CDR3 sequences, around 5% seen once. Sequenced here: CD8+ T cells sorted from PBMCs, sampled 10 days after the yellow fever booster vaccination. Source of these receptors: a young man who received the YFV17D yellow fever vaccine. CDR3s include the opening cysteine and the closing phenylalanine or tryptophan. The D gene is left open where the match is weak. The size field reads once, few or many counts, or a class when the clone is expanded.

J gene: TRBJ2-3; D gene: TRBD2; V gene: TRBV6-5; clone size: many; CDR3 DNA: TGTGCCAGCAGTTCGACTAGCGGAGACACAGATACGCAGTATTTT; CDR3 protein: CASSSTSGDTDTQYF
J gene: TRBJ2-7; D gene: TRBD2; V gene: TRBV6-5; clone size: many; CDR3 DNA: TGTGCCAGCAGTTACTCGACTAGCGGGTACGAGCAGTACTTC; CDR3 protein: CASSYSTSGYEQYF
J gene: TRBJ2-3; D gene: .; V gene: TRBV5-1; clone size: many; CDR3 DNA: TGCGCCAGCAGCTTGTACGGGCGCAGCACAGATACGCAGTATTTT; CDR3 protein: CASSLYGRSTDTQYF
J gene: TRBJ2-7; D gene: TRBD2; V gene: TRBV6-2/TRBV6-3; clone size: many; CDR3 DNA: TGTGCCAGCAGCTACCGGGAGGACTTTTACTACGAGCAGTACTTC; CDR3 protein: CASSYREDFYYEQYF
J gene: TRBJ2-7; D gene: .; V gene: TRBV27; clone size: few; CDR3 DNA: TGTGCCAGCAGTTTATGGTCGCGGACTACCCTTAGCGAGCAGTACTTC; CDR3 protein: CASSLWSRTTLSEQYF
J gene: TRBJ2-2; D gene: .; V gene: TRBV11-2; clone size: many; CDR3 DNA: TGTGCCAGCAGAGGGACCTACACCGGGGAGCTGTTTTTT; CDR3 protein: CASRGTYTGELFF
J gene: TRBJ2-7; D gene: .; V gene: TRBV6-2/TRBV6-3; clone size: many; CDR3 DNA: TGTGCCAGCACCAATACCGGGACGGTCTCCTACGAGCAGTACTTC; CDR3 protein: CASTNTGTVSYEQYF
J gene: TRBJ2-1; D gene: TRBD2; V gene: TRBV7-2; clone size: many; CDR3 DNA: TGTGCCAGCAGCTTGCTATACGGCGGACTAGACAAGAATGAGCAGTTCTTC; CDR3 protein: CASSLLYGGLDKNEQFF
J gene: TRBJ2-1; D gene: TRBD1; V gene: TRBV20-1; clone size: many; CDR3 DNA: TGCAGTGCTAGAAGCCCGCAGGGGGCATTTTATGAGCAGTTCTTC; CDR3 protein: CSARSPQGAFYEQFF
J gene: TRBJ2-3; D gene: .; V gene: TRBV28; clone size: medium-sized; CDR3 DNA: TGTGCCAGCAGCCTTGGAGCAGATACGCAGTATTTT; CDR3 protein: CASSLGADTQYF
J gene: TRBJ2-2; D gene: TRBD1; V gene: TRBV29-1; clone size: medium-sized; CDR3 DNA: TGCAGCGTTGCTGACAGGGTCACCGGGGAGCTGTTTTTT; CDR3 protein: CSVADRVTGELFF
J gene: TRBJ2-3; D gene: TRBD2; V gene: TRBV7-7; clone size: many; CDR3 DNA: TGTGCTAGCAGCTTAGGTAGCGGGGGCACAGATACGCAGTATTTT; CDR3 protein: CASSLGSGGTDTQYF
J gene: TRBJ2-2; D gene: .; V gene: TRBV5-4; clone size: many; CDR3 DNA: TGTGCCAGCAGCTTGTGGACGGGTACCGGGGAGCTGTTTTTT; CDR3 protein: CASSLWTGTGELFF
J gene: TRBJ2-1; D gene: .; V gene: TRBV12-3/TRBV12-4; clone size: many; CDR3 DNA: TGTGCCAGCAGTTTGGACTTCACCCCTGCCTACAATGAGCAGTTCTTC; CDR3 protein: CASSLDFTPAYNEQFF
J gene: TRBJ2-2; D gene: TRBD2; V gene: TRBV12-3/TRBV12-4; clone size: many; CDR3 DNA: TGTGCCAGCAGTTCCCCCGCTAGCGGGATGAACACCGGGGAGCTGTTTTTT; CDR3 protein: CASSSPASGMNTGELFF
J gene: TRBJ2-1; D gene: TRBD2; V gene: TRBV20-1; clone size: many; CDR3 DNA: TGCAGTGCTAGCAGCGGGAGGTACAATGAGCAGTTCTTC; CDR3 protein: CSASSGRYNEQFF
J gene: TRBJ2-1; D gene: TRBD2; V gene: TRBV7-3; clone size: many; CDR3 DNA: TGTGCCAGCAGCTTGGGGACTAGCAGTCACAATGAGCAGTTCTTC; CDR3 protein: CASSLGTSSHNEQFF
J gene: TRBJ2-1; D gene: .; V gene: TRBV5-1; clone size: many; CDR3 DNA: TGCGCCAGCAGCCTGGCCCTGCTGGGTTACAATGAGCAGTTCTTC; CDR3 protein: CASSLALLGYNEQFF
J gene: TRBJ2-7; D gene: .; V gene: TRBV13; clone size: many; CDR3 DNA: TGTGCCAGCAGCCCCAGTGCAGCTGGATGGGACGAGCAGTACTTC; CDR3 protein: CASSPSAAGWDEQYF
J gene: TRBJ2-3; D gene: .; V gene: TRBV7-9; clone size: many; CDR3 DNA: TGTGCCAGCAGCTGGGGGATAGATACGCAGTATTTT; CDR3 protein: CASSWGIDTQYF
J gene: TRBJ2-5; D gene: .; V gene: TRBV9; clone size: many; CDR3 DNA: TGTGCCAGCAGCGACTCCGGAAACGAAGAGACCCAGTACTTC; CDR3 protein: CASSDSGNEETQYF
J gene: TRBJ2-4; D gene: .; V gene: TRBV2; clone size: many; CDR3 DNA: TGTGCCAGCAGTGGTTTGTACGGCAAAGACCAAAACATTCAGTACTTC; CDR3 protein: CASSGLYGKDQNIQYF
J gene: TRBJ2-1; D gene: .; V gene: TRBV14; clone size: many; CDR3 DNA: TGTGCCAGCAGCCAATTTGTCAGTTCAGAGCAGTTCTTC; CDR3 protein: CASSQFVSSEQFF
J gene: TRBJ2-7; D gene: .; V gene: TRBV14; clone size: many; CDR3 DNA: TGTGCCAGCAGCCAGACTGGAGGTCCCTACGAGCAGTACTTC; CDR3 protein: CASSQTGGPYEQYF
J gene: TRBJ2-7; D gene: .; V gene: TRBV27; clone size: many; CDR3 DNA: TGTGCCAGCAGTTTAGCGGGGAGGGAGCAGTACTTC; CDR3 protein: CASSLAGREQYF
J gene: TRBJ1-5; D gene: TRBD1; V gene: TRBV7-9; clone size: many; CDR3 DNA: TGTGCCAGCAGCTCCACTCAGGGGGCCATCGGGCAGCCCCAGCATTTT; CDR3 protein: CASSSTQGAIGQPQHF
J gene: TRBJ1-4; D gene: .; V gene: TRBV6-1; clone size: many; CDR3 DNA: TGTGCCAGCAGTAGCTCCGGGCAGCCTAATGAAAAACTGTTTTTT; CDR3 protein: CASSSSGQPNEKLFF
J gene: TRBJ1-1; D gene: .; V gene: TRBV20-1; clone size: many; CDR3 DNA: TGCAGTGCTAGAGCCGGGGTGGGCACTGAAGCTTTCTTT; CDR3 protein: CSARAGVGTEAFF
J gene: TRBJ2-7; D gene: TRBD1; V gene: TRBV28; clone size: many; CDR3 DNA: TGTGCCAGCACCCTACAGGGGGCCTCCTACGAGCAGTACTTC; CDR3 protein: CASTLQGASYEQYF
J gene: TRBJ2-1; D gene: TRBD1; V gene: TRBV3-1; clone size: many; CDR3 DNA: TGTGCCAGCAGCGAAACAGGGGGCAGTGAGCAGTTCTTC; CDR3 protein: CASSETGGSEQFF
J gene: TRBJ2-5; D gene: .; V gene: TRBV6-5; clone size: many; CDR3 DNA: TGTGCCAGCAGTCCTAGACTAGAGGCAAAGACCCAGTACTTC; CDR3 protein: CASSPRLEAKTQYF
J gene: TRBJ2-7; D gene: .; V gene: TRBV15; clone size: many; CDR3 DNA: TGTGCCACCAGCCTTAGTTACTACGAGCAGTACTTC; CDR3 protein: CATSLSYYEQYF
J gene: TRBJ2-1; D gene: .; V gene: TRBV27; clone size: many; CDR3 DNA: TGTGCCAGCAGTAGGGGGGTGGGGGTCGAGCAGTTCTTC; CDR3 protein: CASSRGVGVEQFF
J gene: TRBJ2-7; D gene: .; V gene: TRBV20-1; clone size: many; CDR3 DNA: TGCAGTGCTAGAGATCTGGGCGAGCAGTACTTC; CDR3 protein: CSARDLGEQYF
J gene: TRBJ2-3; D gene: TRBD2; V gene: TRBV20-1; clone size: many; CDR3 DNA: TGCAGTGCTAGAAATGGACTAGCGGGAGAATCAGATACGCAGTATTTT; CDR3 protein: CSARNGLAGESDTQYF
J gene: TRBJ2-7; D gene: TRBD1; V gene: TRBV20-1; clone size: many; CDR3 DNA: TGCAGTGCTAGCAGGGGGACCTACGAGCAGTACTTC; CDR3 protein: CSASRGTYEQYF
J gene: TRBJ1-1; D gene: .; V gene: TRBV20-1; clone size: many; CDR3 DNA: TGCAGTGCCCTTTCAGGGGAGAGCACTGAAGCTTTCTTT; CDR3 protein: CSALSGESTEAFF
J gene: TRBJ2-1; D gene: .; V gene: TRBV15; clone size: many; CDR3 DNA: TGTGCCGCTAGCAGAGGGGGATTGGGGGGTGAGCAGTTCTTC; CDR3 protein: CAASRGGLGGEQFF
J gene: TRBJ2-7; D gene: TRBD2; V gene: TRBV12-3/TRBV12-4; clone size: many; CDR3 DNA: TGTGCCAGCAGTTTGGGACTAGGGTACGAGCAGTACTTC; CDR3 protein: CASSLGLGYEQYF
J gene: TRBJ2-3; D gene: TRBD2; V gene: TRBV15; clone size: many; CDR3 DNA: TGTGCCACCAGCACGAGGCTCGGCGGGAGGGCAGATACGCAGTATTTT; CDR3 protein: CATSTRLGGRADTQYF
J gene: TRBJ2-1; D gene: TRBD1; V gene: TRBV29-1; clone size: many; CDR3 DNA: TGCAGCGTTGAACAGGGGGATTTCCGTGAGCAGTTCTTC; CDR3 protein: CSVEQGDFREQFF
J gene: TRBJ1-2; D gene: .; V gene: TRBV7-9; clone size: many; CDR3 DNA: TGTGCCGGGGCTTCGGGCCGAGGTTATGGCTACACCTTC; CDR3 protein: CAGASGRGYGYTF
J gene: TRBJ2-2; D gene: TRBD2; V gene: TRBV7-8; clone size: many; CDR3 DNA: TGTGCCAGCAGCCAATCCGGGAGGTACACCGGGGAGCTGTTTTTT; CDR3 protein: CASSQSGRYTGELFF
J gene: TRBJ1-4; D gene: TRBD1; V gene: TRBV9; clone size: many; CDR3 DNA: TGTGCCAGCAGCTCCGGGACAGGGGGTTTAGGTGAAAAACTGTTTTTT; CDR3 protein: CASSSGTGGLGEKLFF